The present TCR beta chain was sequenced within a study of naive and memory T cell subsets. The J segment lost 3 bases and the V segment lost 1 base, leaving 6 bases of the junction unmatched. The CDR3 sequence is 16 residues long. Germline V lookup: CDR1 MNHEY, CDR2 SMNVEV (reference sequence). This clonotype has a handful of counts. Both TRBC1 and TRBC2 were covered by a beta constant-region primer of two equimolar oligonucleotides. Nested alpha and beta constant-region primers with the SP2 primer drove four PCR rounds on ligated cDNA. TCRdb reanalysed the UMI-ligation and nested PCR reads using MiXCR and keeps one entry per CDR3 protein. The sample lists under 35,000 distinct CDR3 sequences; about a fifth were seen once.

The chain has TRBV27 and TRBJ2-1, with TRBD2 matching over 7 bases. Sequenced material: effector memory CD4+ T cells from blood. Subset here: effector memory, CD45RA- CD27-. The clonotype was recovered from a human donor in good health. The CDR3 sequence is CASSLWASGGYNEQFF. As DNA, the CDR3 is TGTGCCAGCAGTTTATGGGCTAGCGGAGGCTACAATGAGCAGTTCTTC.